This TCR beta chain comes out of a study of patients and donors after allogeneic stem cell transplantation. From the RT-PCR reads, TCRdb called clonotypes with MiXCR, one entry per CDR3 protein. The table records about 87,000 distinct CDR3 sequences, around 5% of them present only once. Trimming took 7 bases from V and 3 from J, leaving 6 bases between them. CDR1 is MNHNS, CDR2 SASEGT, per germline. This CDR3 has 11 amino acids. This clonotype was seen repeatedly, ten times or more. The TCR originated in a human donor who was either an allogeneic HSCT recipient or a stem cell or donor lymphocyte infusion donor (not recorded which). It is not recorded whose cells these are; they may come from a transplant donor. The V and J genes are TRBV6-1 and TRBJ1-2, with D unclear. Sequenced input: blood, either unsorted or a sorted T cell fraction (not recorded which). This CDR3 reads CASTWDYGYTF. CDR3 in DNA: TGTGCCAGCACCTGGGACTATGGCTACACCTTC.